These 32 T cell receptor beta chains share one sample of origin, sequenced in a study of blood T cell repertoires in COVID-19. Sequencing used immunoSEQ multiplex PCR; TCRdb keeps in-frame clones, though not all of them. The profile covers fewer than 250,000 clones, with roughly nine tenths appearing a single time and roughly 2% taken by the ten largest. Material for sequencing was peripheral blood. The receptors derive from a woman in her forties or fifties with acute or convalescent COVID-19.

The chain links TRBV19 to TRBJ2-7, with D maybe TRBD1 (5 bases). The CDR3 is 15 amino acids. Germline V gene sequence: CDR1 LNHDA, CDR2 SQIVND (reference sequence). V was cut by 3 bases and J by 5 bases, with 17 bases left in between. CDR3 sequence: CASSIGRPWGDEQYF. CDR3 DNA: TGTGCCAGTAGTATCGGACGGCCATGGGGCGACGAGCAGTACTTC.

The gene calls are TRBV19 and TRBJ2-1; 7 positions match TRBD1. The CDR3 consists of 15 residues. CDR1 and CDR2 from the germline V gene are LNHDA and SQIVND (reference sequence). Trimming at V came to 5 bases and at J to 3 bases, leaving 7 bases not matched to a gene. For the CDR3, the DNA is TGTGCCAGTAGTGGGCAGGGGGACAGCTACAATGAGCAGTTCTTC. This encodes CASSGQGDSYNEQFF.

The DNA of the CDR3 is TGTGCCAGCAGCTTGACAGGGGCTCGCTACGAGCAGTACTTC. Encoded protein: CASSLTGARYEQYF. This sequence joins TRBV5-5 and TRBJ2-7; TRBD1 matches 7 bases. V trimming: 1 base; J trimming: 3 bases; junction bases outside the gene matches: 4. Germline CDR1 and CDR2: SGHKS and YYEKEE (reference sequence). The CDR3 is 14 residues long.

This clone was seen a few times. The genes are TRBV7-2 and TRBJ1-6; no clear D. V lost 3 bases and J lost 5, with 8 bases in between. There are 14 residues in the CDR3. Per germline, CDR1 SGHTA and CDR2 FQGNSA. The DNA for the CDR3 is TGTGCCAGCAGCTTGCAAAACAATAATTCACCCCTCCACTTT. It translates to CASSLQNNNSPLHF.

This clone was counted ten times or more. DNA of the CDR3: TGCGCCAGCAGCCAAGATCTAGCGGGGGGGCCAGATACGCAGTATTTT. Encoded protein: CASSQDLAGGPDTQYF. This chain connects TRBV4-3 to TRBJ2-3, with TRBD2 matching over 12 bases. The length of the CDR3 is 16 residues. The trim removed 0 bases at V and 4 bases at J, leaving 2 bases unmatched. Germline CDR1 is LGHNA and CDR2 is YSLEER.

The CDR3 here is CASSAITGPAFF. The CDR3 bases are TGTGCCAGCAGCGCCATTACAGGGCCCGCTTTCTTT. The rearrangement links TRBV9 to TRBJ1-1, with a possible D match to TRBD1 (6 bases). CDR3 length: 12 amino acids. V lost 3 bases to trimming and J lost 11 bases, with 14 bases between them. Germline CDR1 and CDR2: SGDLS and YYNGEE.

This sequence joins TRBV11-2 and TRBJ1-1; tentative D call: TRBD1 (5 bases). In germline, CDR1 is SGHAT, CDR2 FQNNGV. This CDR3 comprises 13 residues. V was cut by 5 bases and J by 6 bases, with 13 bases left in between. The CDR3 is CASSPGLSSEAFF. CDR3 nucleotide sequence: TGTGCCAGCAGCCCGGGACTGAGCTCTGAAGCTTTCTTT.

V usage is TRBV5-1 and J usage is TRBJ1-2; 9 nucleotides align to TRBD1. The J segment lost 4 bases and the V segment lost 1 base, leaving 8 bases of the junction unmatched. The CDR3 is 16 residues long. Looked up from germline, CDR1 is SGHRS and CDR2 is YFSETQ. The CDR3 sequence is CASSLSIGQGSYGYTF. CDR3 in DNA: TGCGCCAGCAGCTTGTCGATTGGACAGGGGAGCTATGGCTACACCTTC.

The chain couples TRBV7-2 to TRBJ2-5; no clear D gene. V was pared by 0 bases and J by 4 bases, with 6 bases between. The CDR3 consists of 13 residues. Germline V gene data show CDR1 as SGHTA and CDR2 as FQGNSA. The CDR3 region is CASSLAHRETQYF. The CDR3 bases are TGTGCCAGCAGCTTAGCACATCGAGAGACCCAGTACTTC. The full variable domain, rest sourced from reference TRBV7-2 and TRBJ2-5, is GAGVSQSPSNKVTEKGKDVELRCDPISGHTALYWYRQSLGQGLEFLIYFQGNSAPDKSGLPSDRFSAERTGGSVSTLTIQRTQQEDSAVYLCASSLAHRETQYFGPGTRLLVL.

This clone has only one observation. The chain is built from TRBV7-2 and TRBJ2-2, with TRBD1 as a possible D gene (5 bases). CDR3 length: 17 residues. Trimming pared 6 bases from V and 0 bases from J, leaving 17 bases between. CDR1 SGHTA and CDR2 FQGNSA come from the germline V gene. CDR3 sequence reads: CASSSVVGQTNTGELFF. The CDR3 DNA reads TGTGCCAGCAGTTCAGTCGTTGGACAAACGAACACCGGGGAGCTGTTTTTT.

V and J are TRBV7-9 and TRBJ2-1; no clear D gene. V dropped 7 bases and J dropped 3 bases, with 4 bases sitting between them. CDR1 and CDR2 from the germline V gene are SEHNR and FQNEAQ (reference sequence). CDR3 length equals 11 residues. The CDR3 reads CASNNYNEQFF. CDR3 nucleotides: TGTGCCAGCAATAACTACAATGAGCAGTTCTTC. The variable domain in full, with the rest retrieved from reference TRBV7-9 and TRBJ2-1, is DTGVSQNPRHKITKRGQNVTFRCDPISEHNRLYWYRQTLGQGPEFLTYFQNEAQLEKSRLLSDRFSAERPKGSFSTLEIQRTEQGDSAMYLCASNNYNEQFFGPGTRLTVL.

This clone was seen once. The CDR3 sequence: CASSIDRSNQPQHF. The CDR3 DNA sequence: TGTGCCAGTAGTATAGACAGAAGTAATCAGCCCCAGCATTTT. The gene calls are TRBV19 and TRBJ1-5; D unclear. The germline V gene has CDR1 LNHDA and CDR2 SQIVND (reference sequence). With 0 bases removed from V and 4 bases from J, the gap between germline ends came to 7 bases. This CDR3 is 14 amino acids long.

V usage is TRBV7-2 and J usage is TRBJ2-1, with 8 bases lining up with TRBD1. The trim removed 5 bases at V and 7 bases at J, leaving 1 base unmatched. Germline loops: CDR1 SGHTA, CDR2 FQGNSA. This CDR3 has 12 residues. This CDR3 reads CASSRQGNEQFF. In nucleotides, the CDR3 is TGTGCCAGCAGCAGACAGGGGAATGAGCAGTTCTTC.

The chain joins TRBV21-1 to TRBJ1-2; the table calls TRBD1, which could not be checked here. TRBV21-1 is a listed pseudogene. The CDR3 has 13 residues. CDR3 amino acids: CASSKGNRRYSTF. The CDR3 nucleotides read TGTGCCAGCAGCAAGGGTAACAGACGGTATAGCACCTTC.

This chain uses TRBV30 with TRBJ1-1; no clear D. Trimming stripped 1 base from V and 0 bases from J, with 6 bases between. The CDR3 has 13 amino acids. In germline, CDR1 is GTSNPN, CDR2 SVGIG (reference sequence). CDR3 residues: CAWSDQVNTEAFF. Written as DNA, the CDR3 is TGTGCCTGGAGTGATCAGGTGAACACTGAAGCTTTCTTT.

This clone appeared a single time. This chain joins TRBV12-3 or TRBV12-4 and TRBJ1-2; D ambiguous. The CDR3 loop spans 12 amino acids. Between the trimmed V and J ends, which lost 6 bases and 4 bases, there was a span of 9 bases. CDR3 loop: CASSRDTYGYTF. CDR3 nucleotides: TGTGCCAGCAGCCGCGACACCTATGGCTACACCTTC.

The chain employs TRBV11-2 and TRBJ2-7, with 7 bases lining up with TRBD1. This CDR3 comprises 13 residues. The J segment lost 9 bases and the V segment lost 5 bases, leaving 10 bases of the junction unmatched. In germline, CDR1 is SGHAT, CDR2 FQNNGV. This CDR3 reads CASSHDRAWVQYF. In nucleotides, the CDR3 is TGTGCCAGCAGCCACGACAGGGCCTGGGTGCAGTACTTC.

As for this clone: This sample includes further DNA sequences coding for the same CDR3. The rearrangement uses TRBV6-2 or TRBV6-3 and TRBJ2-1; 11 nucleotides align to TRBD2. The J segment lost 7 bases and the V segment lost 3 bases, leaving 5 bases of the junction unmatched. The CDR3 runs 15 residues. CDR1 and CDR2 (germline): MNHEY, SVGEGT. CDR3: CASSYGTSGSNEQFF. Here the CDR3 DNA reads TGTGCCAGCAGTTATGGGACTAGCGGATCGAATGAGCAGTTCTTC.

The CDR3 DNA sequence: TGTGCCAGCAGTGAAGCGGGCAGGGGTAGGTCACCCCTCCACTTT. Translation gives CASSEAGRGRSPLHF. The chain employs TRBV6-1 and TRBJ1-6; TRBD1 is a possible D gene (6 bases). This CDR3 is built from 15 residues. The V and J ends lost 0 bases and 10 bases respectively, with 13 bases between them. Per the germline V gene, CDR1 is MNHNS and CDR2 is SASEGT.

V and J are TRBV5-5 and TRBJ1-3; D might be TRBD1 (5 bases). CDR1 and CDR2 from the germline V gene are SGHKS and YYEKEE (reference sequence). V was trimmed by 2 bases and J by 3 bases, leaving 18 bases between them. The CDR3 runs 17 residues. CDR3 amino acids: CASSFGVGGRIGNTIYF. CDR3 bases: TGTGCCAGCAGCTTTGGCGTGGGGGGACGTATTGGAAACACCATATATTTT.

The chain is built from TRBV7-9 and TRBJ1-2, with TRBD1 matching over 8 bases. V shed 5 bases, J shed 4 bases, and the junction held 3 bases outside the gene matches. Looked up from germline, CDR1 is SEHNR and CDR2 is FQNEAQ (reference sequence). The CDR3 is 13 amino acids. CDR3 sequence reads: CASSDRGLYGYTF. CDR3 nucleotides: TGTGCCAGCAGCGACAGGGGTCTCTATGGCTACACCTTC.

V usage is TRBV9 and J usage is TRBJ2-7; 13 bases agree with TRBD2. Per germline, CDR1 SGDLS and CDR2 YYNGEE. V shed 4 bases and J 0 bases; nucleotides not matched to a gene: 7. There are 17 residues in the CDR3. The CDR3 sequence is CASSPGTSGVFSYEQYF. CDR3 sequence (DNA): TGTGCCAGCAGCCCCGGGACTAGCGGGGTGTTCTCCTACGAGCAGTACTTC.

The chain uses TRBV29-1 and TRBJ2-7; possible D gene TRBD1, 6 bases. The CDR3 contains 12 residues. Trimming took 7 bases from V and 1 from J, leaving 11 bases between them. Germline V gene lookup returns CDR1 SQVTM and CDR2 ANQGSEA. The CDR3: CSANTGSYEQYF. For the CDR3, the DNA is TGCAGCGCCAACACAGGGTCCTACGAGCAGTACTTC.

In its sample, this clone was seen a few times. J is TRBJ2-1 and V is TRBV11-2; D possibly corresponds to TRBD2 (6 bases). This CDR3 comprises 15 residues. From germline, CDR1 is SGHAT and CDR2 FQNNGV. Between the trimmed V and J ends, which lost 5 bases and 9 bases, there was a span of 20 bases. For the CDR3, the DNA is TGTGCCAGCAGCCTGTTCCGAGGGGCGGGATTTGAGCAGTTCTTC. It is translated as CASSLFRGAGFEQFF.

The chain employs TRBV29-1 and TRBJ2-5; D is uncertain. Looked up from germline, CDR1 is SQVTM and CDR2 is ANQGSEA. The ends were cut back, 3 bases at V and 4 bases at J, with 9 bases in the middle. The CDR3 totals 12 residues. The CDR3 DNA reads as TGCAGCGTTGATTTTGGCGGAGAGACCCAGTACTTC. Translating it yields CSVDFGGETQYF.

The CDR3 nucleotides are TGTGCCAGCAGCCTTAGATCTGAGAGTGACTATGGCTACACCTTC. Translating it yields CASSLRSESDYGYTF. This chain joins TRBV7-2 and TRBJ1-2, with no clear D. Per the germline V gene, CDR1 is SGHTA and CDR2 is FQGNSA. The CDR3 spans 15 residues. Trimming stripped 5 bases from V and 3 bases from J, with 16 bases between.

This clone was counted only a few times. The chain uses TRBV6-5 and TRBJ1-5; no definite D call. The V gene lost 6 bases and the J gene lost 6 bases, with 18 bases spanning the gap. The CDR3 contains 15 residues. Germline V CDR1 and CDR2: MNHEY, SVGAGI. The CDR3 loop is CASRREDRGGQPQHF. In nucleotides, the CDR3 is TGTGCCAGCAGGAGAGAGGACCGGGGAGGTCAGCCCCAGCATTTT.

V gene TRBV2 combines with J gene TRBJ1-5, with 10 bases aligning to TRBD1. V was pared by 8 bases and J by 6 bases, with 10 bases of the junction left unmatched. Per the germline V gene, CDR1 is SNHLY and CDR2 is FYNNEI. The CDR3 is 15 residues long. CDR3 in DNA: TGTGCCAGCCAAACCGACAGGGGGCGCGGTCAGCCCCAGCATTTT. Translation: CASQTDRGRGQPQHF.

J is TRBJ2-5 and V is TRBV9, with a weak D call TRBD1 (6 bases). CDR1 and CDR2 (germline): SGDLS, YYNGEE. V was cut by 3 bases and J by 1 base, with 13 bases left in between. This CDR3 has 15 amino acids. The CDR3 reads CASSAYGTLQETQYF. CDR3 nucleotide sequence: TGTGCCAGCAGCGCTTACGGGACACTCCAAGAGACCCAGTACTTC.

This chain uses TRBV4-1 with TRBJ2-3; 16 nucleotides match TRBD2. The V and J ends lost 0 bases and 2 bases, in that order; junction bases with no gene match: 14. Germline CDR1 reads MGHRA; CDR2 reads YSYEKL. This CDR3 contains 22 residues. The CDR3 sequence: CASSQDPGPGLAGGPSTDTQYF. CDR3 sequence (DNA): TGCGCCAGCAGCCAAGATCCTGGGCCGGGACTAGCGGGGGGGCCATCCACAGATACGCAGTATTTT.

CDR3 nucleotides: TGTGCCAGCAGTTACGGCGCAGGGGAGACAGATACGCAGTATTTT. Translating it yields CASSYGAGETDTQYF. This chain uses TRBV6-5 with TRBJ2-3; D may be TRBD1 (6 bases). Trimming stripped 2 bases from V and 3 bases from J, with 12 bases between. The CDR3 covers 15 residues. In germline, CDR1 is MNHEY, CDR2 SVGAGI.

The chain uses TRBV27 and TRBJ1-1, with D possibly matching TRBD1 (5 bases). Trimming removed 0 bases at V and 2 bases at J, with 10 bases between. The CDR3 sequence is 15 residues long. Germline V gene sequence: CDR1 MNHEY, CDR2 SMNVEV (reference sequence). In DNA form, the CDR3 reads TGTGCCAGCAGTTTATCTTTTGACAGAAACACTGAAGCTTTCTTT. It encodes CASSLSFDRNTEAFF.